This TCR beta chain comes out of a study of blood T cell repertoires in COVID-19. Overall study: Whether acute or convalescent, the COVID-19 samples came from the United States, Italy and Spain. Sources were T cells, B-cell-depleted T cells, or PBMCs; the material itself was cDNA or gDNA.

Per germline, CDR1 SGHVS and CDR2 FNYEAQ. CDR3 length equals 14 residues. V lost 11 bases and J lost 1, with 16 bases in between. In terms of age and location, participants ranged from roughly 18 to 100 years and lived in under 30 US areas. Authors' processing steps: Reference gene primer amplification gave nucleated cell count estimates. The assay was immunoSEQ multiplex PCR, and TCRdb's table has in-frame clones only and misses some. That table furnishes V, J and clone size, whereas the DNA furnished D and trimming. The repertoire has under 300,000 clones, 75% to 90% of them found once; the top ten carry roughly 2.3%.

This sequence joins TRBV7-6 and TRBJ2-3; possibly TRBD1 for D (8 bases). The material sequenced was PBMCs or T cells enriched from blood (not recorded which). The sequence came from a woman under 30 who had recovered from COVID-19. CDR3: CAVQGAGGTDTQYF. CDR3 nucleotides: TGTGCCGTCCAGGGGGCGGGAGGCACAGATACGCAGTATTTT.